The rows below give T cell receptor beta chains drawn from one sample of a study of blood T cell repertoires in COVID-19. Measured with immunoSEQ multiplex PCR; TCRdb has only the in-frame clones, and not every one. The sample comprises 120,000 or so clones, just under 80% of which are singletons, and approximately 25% rests with the top ten. Material: peripheral blood. Every receptor here comes from a human donor in a cohort sampled during active COVID-19. Both conserved end residues are part of each CDR3. D genes are given only for firm matches. The listing skips clone size in some rows; elsewhere it reads once, few, many or a size class.

CDR3 DNA: TGTGCCAGCAGTGGCGATGGGGGCGATACTGAAGCTTTCTTT
CDR3 protein: CASSGDGGDTEAFF
clone size: .
D gene: .
J gene: TRBJ1-1
CDR3 length: 14
V gene: TRBV2

CDR3 DNA: TGTGCCAGCCAATCCGGGGACTTCAGCTACACCTTC
CDR3 protein: CASQSGDFSYTF
clone size: .
D gene: .
J gene: TRBJ1-2
CDR3 length: 12
V gene: TRBV28

CDR3 DNA: TGTGCCAGCAGTTTGGGGGCAGGGGACTATGGCTACACCTTC
CDR3 protein: CASSLGAGDYGYTF
clone size: .
D gene: .
J gene: TRBJ1-2
CDR3 length: 14
V gene: TRBV28

CDR3 DNA: TGTGCCAGCAGCTGGTCCGGGACAGGGGGCCGGGGGACCCAGTACTTC
CDR3 protein: CASSWSGTGGRGTQYF
clone size: .
D gene: TRBD1
J gene: TRBJ2-5
CDR3 length: 16
V gene: TRBV7-9

CDR3 DNA: TGTGCCAGCAGTTCCTGGACAGACGAGCAGTACTTC
CDR3 protein: CASSSWTDEQYF
clone size: many
D gene: .
J gene: TRBJ2-7
CDR3 length: 12
V gene: TRBV28

CDR3 DNA: TGTGCCAGCAGTCATGACAGGGGGCTCAAGTATGGCTACACCTTC
CDR3 protein: CASSHDRGLKYGYTF
clone size: few
D gene: TRBD1
J gene: TRBJ1-2
CDR3 length: 15
V gene: TRBV28

CDR3 DNA: TGTGCCAGCAGCCAAGGACAGGGAACTAACTATGGCTACACCTTC
CDR3 protein: CASSQGQGTNYGYTF
clone size: .
D gene: TRBD1
J gene: TRBJ1-2
CDR3 length: 15
V gene: TRBV4-2

CDR3 DNA: TGTGCCAGTACCCCGACAATGTCCTATGGCTACACCTTC
CDR3 protein: CASTPTMSYGYTF
clone size: .
D gene: .
J gene: TRBJ1-2
CDR3 length: 13
V gene: TRBV19

CDR3 DNA: TGTGCCAGCAGCCACTCCCCGGGAGGGGGCTATGGCTACACCTTC
CDR3 protein: CASSHSPGGGYGYTF
clone size: .
D gene: .
J gene: TRBJ1-2
CDR3 length: 15
V gene: TRBV4-2

CDR3 DNA: TGTGCCAGCACCTTAATGACAGGGGACTATGGCTACACCTTC
CDR3 protein: CASTLMTGDYGYTF
clone size: .
D gene: TRBD1
J gene: TRBJ1-2
CDR3 length: 14
V gene: TRBV7-2

CDR3 DNA: TGCGCCAGCAGCCCCGACAGGTTTAACACTGAAGCTTTCTTT
CDR3 protein: CASSPDRFNTEAFF
clone size: .
D gene: .
J gene: TRBJ1-1
CDR3 length: 14
V gene: TRBV4-3

CDR3 DNA: TGTGCCAGCAGTGCGGGACAGGGATATAGCTACGAGCAGTACTTC
CDR3 protein: CASSAGQGYSYEQYF
clone size: .
D gene: TRBD1
J gene: TRBJ2-7
CDR3 length: 15
V gene: TRBV9

CDR3 DNA: TGTGCCAGCAGCCAAGAAAGACAGGGTCTGATATATATGAAAAATGGCTACACCTTC
CDR3 protein: CASSQERQGLIYMKNGYTF
clone size: .
D gene: TRBD1
J gene: TRBJ1-2
CDR3 length: 19
V gene: TRBV3-1/TRBV3-2

CDR3 DNA: TGCAGCGGGCGGACAGGGGACGGAACCGGGGAGCTGTTTTTT
CDR3 protein: CSGRTGDGTGELFF
clone size: .
D gene: TRBD1
J gene: TRBJ2-2
CDR3 length: 14
V gene: TRBV29-1

CDR3 DNA: TGTGCCAGTAGTATCTCGCTTGGACAGAACTACGAGCAGTACTTC
CDR3 protein: CASSISLGQNYEQYF
clone size: .
D gene: .
J gene: TRBJ2-7
CDR3 length: 15
V gene: TRBV19

CDR3 DNA: TGCGCCAGCAGCTCCCAGGCGAACACCGGGGAGCTGTTTTTT
CDR3 protein: CASSSQANTGELFF
clone size: many
D gene: .
J gene: TRBJ2-2
CDR3 length: 14
V gene: TRBV5-1

CDR3 DNA: TGTGCCAGCAGCTCTAGCGGGGGGTCCTACAATGAGCAGTTCTTC
CDR3 protein: CASSSSGGSYNEQFF
clone size: .
D gene: TRBD2
J gene: TRBJ2-1
CDR3 length: 15
V gene: TRBV7-2

CDR3 DNA: TGTGCCAGCAGTCCCCTTCTTAGACTAGCCTGGGAGCAGTTCTTC
CDR3 protein: CASSPLLRLAWEQFF
clone size: .
D gene: TRBD2
J gene: TRBJ2-1
CDR3 length: 15
V gene: TRBV28

CDR3 DNA: TGTGCCAGCAGCTTAAGGCCACAGGGTGATACGCAGTATTTT
CDR3 protein: CASSLRPQGDTQYF
clone size: .
D gene: .
J gene: TRBJ2-3
CDR3 length: 14
V gene: TRBV7-3

CDR3 DNA: TGCAGTGCGGGGAGGGAGGACATTCAGTACTTC
CDR3 protein: CSAGREDIQYF
clone size: .
D gene: TRBD2
J gene: TRBJ2-4
CDR3 length: 11
V gene: TRBV20-1

CDR3 DNA: TGTGCCATCAGTGCCGTGAGCTTTGGCGGGACAGGGTTCTCTAGCTACACCTTC
CDR3 protein: CAISAVSFGGTGFSSYTF
clone size: .
D gene: TRBD1
J gene: TRBJ1-2
CDR3 length: 18
V gene: TRBV10-3

CDR3 DNA: TGTGCCAGTAGTATAGATCGTGAAAGGAGGGTGGAGACCCAGTACTTC
CDR3 protein: CASSIDRERRVETQYF
clone size: .
D gene: .
J gene: TRBJ2-5
CDR3 length: 16
V gene: TRBV19

CDR3 DNA: TGTGCCAGCAGTTTATTCGGGGGGCTCCTGAACACTGAAGCTTTCTTT
CDR3 protein: CASSLFGGLLNTEAFF
clone size: .
D gene: .
J gene: TRBJ1-1
CDR3 length: 16
V gene: TRBV28

CDR3 DNA: TGTGCCAGTAGTATGGTCCAGGGAAAGAGAAACACCATATATTTT
CDR3 protein: CASSMVQGKRNTIYF
clone size: .
D gene: .
J gene: TRBJ1-3
CDR3 length: 15
V gene: TRBV19

CDR3 DNA: TGCGCCAGCAGCTTGGATGTGTCCCAGGGGTACAATGAGCAGTTCTTC
CDR3 protein: CASSLDVSQGYNEQFF
clone size: .
D gene: .
J gene: TRBJ2-1
CDR3 length: 16
V gene: TRBV5-1

CDR3 DNA: TGTGCCAGCAGTTACCCACAGGGGAAAGGGGAAAAACTGTTTTTT
CDR3 protein: CASSYPQGKGEKLFF
clone size: .
D gene: TRBD1
J gene: TRBJ1-4
CDR3 length: 15
V gene: TRBV6-2/TRBV6-3

CDR3 DNA: TGTGCCAGCAGTGAAGGGACTGACACAGATACGCAGTATTTT
CDR3 protein: CASSEGTDTDTQYF
clone size: .
D gene: .
J gene: TRBJ2-3
CDR3 length: 14
V gene: TRBV2

CDR3 DNA: TGTGCCAGCAGCCCCCGGGGTGTTAACACCGGGGAGCTGTTTTTT
CDR3 protein: CASSPRGVNTGELFF
clone size: .
D gene: .
J gene: TRBJ2-2
CDR3 length: 15
V gene: TRBV3-1/TRBV3-2

CDR3 DNA: TGTGCCAGCAAAACCGGGACAGGGAAGGGCGGGGAGCTGTTTTTT
CDR3 protein: CASKTGTGKGGELFF
clone size: .
D gene: TRBD1
J gene: TRBJ2-2
CDR3 length: 15
V gene: TRBV7-2

CDR3 DNA: TGTGCCAGCAGCTTTAGATCCAATGAAAAACTGTTTTTT
CDR3 protein: CASSFRSNEKLFF
clone size: once
D gene: .
J gene: TRBJ1-4
CDR3 length: 13
V gene: TRBV7-9

CDR3 DNA: TGTGCCAGCAGCTTAGTTGTGTCAGCTGAAGCTTTCTTT
CDR3 protein: CASSLVVSAEAFF
clone size: .
D gene: .
J gene: TRBJ1-1
CDR3 length: 13
V gene: TRBV7-9

CDR3 DNA: TGTGCCAGCAGTCTTCTAGCAGCGGAGACCCAGTACTTC
CDR3 protein: CASSLLAAETQYF
clone size: .
D gene: .
J gene: TRBJ2-5
CDR3 length: 13
V gene: TRBV12-3/TRBV12-4

CDR3 DNA: TGTGCCAGTATCCCGCCCGGGGGTTGGACCGGGGAGCTGTTTTTT
CDR3 protein: CASIPPGGWTGELFF
clone size: few
D gene: .
J gene: TRBJ2-2
CDR3 length: 15
V gene: TRBV19

CDR3 DNA: TGTGCCAGCAGTTTGGGGACAGGGAGCATCTATGGCTACACCTTC
CDR3 protein: CASSLGTGSIYGYTF
clone size: .
D gene: TRBD1
J gene: TRBJ1-2
CDR3 length: 15
V gene: TRBV28

CDR3 DNA: TGTGCCAGCAGCGCAGGACAGGGGTTTAGGAACACTGAAGCTTTCTTT
CDR3 protein: CASSAGQGFRNTEAFF
clone size: .
D gene: TRBD1
J gene: TRBJ1-1
CDR3 length: 16
V gene: TRBV7-9

CDR3 DNA: TGTGCCAGCTCAGCAAAACAGGAAAATCAGCCCCAGCATTTT
CDR3 protein: CASSAKQENQPQHF
clone size: .
D gene: .
J gene: TRBJ1-5
CDR3 length: 14
V gene: TRBV18

CDR3 DNA: TGTGCCAGCAGTTCCGGGACAGGAGCCGGTAAGGCTTTCTTT
CDR3 protein: CASSSGTGAGKAFF
clone size: .
D gene: TRBD1
J gene: TRBJ1-1
CDR3 length: 14
V gene: TRBV28

CDR3 DNA: TGTGCCTGGGCCTCAGGGCATGGCTACACCTTC
CDR3 protein: CAWASGHGYTF
clone size: .
D gene: .
J gene: TRBJ1-2
CDR3 length: 11
V gene: TRBV30

CDR3 DNA: TGTGCCAGCAGGGCCGACAGGGATAGCAATCAGCCCCAGCATTTT
CDR3 protein: CASRADRDSNQPQHF
clone size: .
D gene: TRBD1
J gene: TRBJ1-5
CDR3 length: 15
V gene: TRBV6-5

CDR3 DNA: TGTGCCGCCTCGGGACAGGGGAGCTCCTACAATGAGCAGTTCTTC
CDR3 protein: CAASGQGSSYNEQFF
clone size: .
D gene: TRBD1
J gene: TRBJ2-1
CDR3 length: 15
V gene: TRBV28

CDR3 DNA: TGTGCCACCAGCAGCTGGACAGGGGTGACCTACGAGCAGTACTTC
CDR3 protein: CATSSWTGVTYEQYF
clone size: .
D gene: TRBD1
J gene: TRBJ2-7
CDR3 length: 15
V gene: TRBV15

CDR3 DNA: TGTGCCAGCAAAGAAGGAGCCTACGAGCAGTACTTC
CDR3 protein: CASKEGAYEQYF
clone size: few
D gene: .
J gene: TRBJ2-7
CDR3 length: 12
V gene: TRBV6-6

CDR3 DNA: TGTGCCACCAGCAGAGGGAGGAGCTCCTATAATTCACCCCTCCACTTT
CDR3 protein: CATSRGRSSYNSPLHF
clone size: .
D gene: .
J gene: TRBJ1-6
CDR3 length: 16
V gene: TRBV15

CDR3 DNA: TGTGCCAGCAGCCAGGACAGGGCAAGTGGCTACACCTTC
CDR3 protein: CASSQDRASGYTF
clone size: .
D gene: TRBD1
J gene: TRBJ1-2
CDR3 length: 13
V gene: TRBV7-9

CDR3 DNA: TGTGCCAGTAGACGAGGGGGATCATCCGAGCAGTACTTC
CDR3 protein: CASRRGGSSEQYF
clone size: few
D gene: .
J gene: TRBJ2-7
CDR3 length: 13
V gene: TRBV19

CDR3 DNA: TGTGCCAGCAGCCCCGCCCCCGGCAGGGGAATTACCGGGGAGCTGTTTTTT
CDR3 protein: CASSPAPGRGITGELFF
clone size: .
D gene: .
J gene: TRBJ2-2
CDR3 length: 17
V gene: TRBV3-1/TRBV3-2